The T cell receptor beta chain described here comes from a study of blood T cells in healthy people across ages. Study-level points and caveats: PBMCs went unsorted, and a conclusive naive versus antigen-experienced comparison was therefore prevented.

CDR1 is DFQATT and CDR2 is SNEGSKA in the germline V gene (reference sequence). This CDR3 spans 12 amino acids. V shed 5 bases and J shed 2 bases, with 9 bases lying between them. Russia was home to the donors, healthy Caucasian individuals aged roughly 6 to 100. Next came a second PCR, run for 7 to 11 cycles, which used a sample-barcoded 5' primer along with a J-beta primer mix. TCRdb recomputed calls from the 5' RACE reads with MiXCR, one row per CDR3 protein. Altogether 1.5 million to 1.8 million distinct CDR3 sequences are present, 35% to 45% being singletons, with the ten largest covering about 4%. This clonotype was seen repeatedly, ten times or more. The target antigen is unknown.

Material for sequencing was blood. The rearrangement joins TRBV20-1 to TRBJ1-2; D is perhaps TRBD1 (6 bases). This receptor was identified in a woman aged 18-29 years in good health. CDR3 sequence reads: CSARTDNYGYTF. The CDR3 DNA reads as TGCAGTGCTCGGACAGACAACTATGGCTACACCTTC.